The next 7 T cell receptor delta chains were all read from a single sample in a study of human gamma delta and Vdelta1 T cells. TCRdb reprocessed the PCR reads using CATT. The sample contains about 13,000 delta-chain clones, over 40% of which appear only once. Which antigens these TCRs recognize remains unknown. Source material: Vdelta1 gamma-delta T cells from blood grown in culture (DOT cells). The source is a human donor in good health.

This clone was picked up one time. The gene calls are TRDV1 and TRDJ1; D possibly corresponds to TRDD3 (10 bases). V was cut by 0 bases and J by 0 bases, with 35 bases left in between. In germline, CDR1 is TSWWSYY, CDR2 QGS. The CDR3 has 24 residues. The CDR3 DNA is TGTGCTCTTGGGGAACTAGGCCTTCCTACGTTGCGAAGGTACTGGGGGATGGACACCGATAAACTCATCTTT. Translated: CALGELGLPTLRRYWGMDTDKLIF.

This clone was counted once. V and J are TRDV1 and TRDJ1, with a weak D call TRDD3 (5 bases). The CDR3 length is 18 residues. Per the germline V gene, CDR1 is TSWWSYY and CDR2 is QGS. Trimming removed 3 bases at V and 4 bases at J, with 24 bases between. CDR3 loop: CALGEDSGPRGSLDKLIF. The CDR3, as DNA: TGTGCTCTTGGGGAGGATTCTGGACCCCGGGGGTCCCTCGATAAACTCATCTTT.

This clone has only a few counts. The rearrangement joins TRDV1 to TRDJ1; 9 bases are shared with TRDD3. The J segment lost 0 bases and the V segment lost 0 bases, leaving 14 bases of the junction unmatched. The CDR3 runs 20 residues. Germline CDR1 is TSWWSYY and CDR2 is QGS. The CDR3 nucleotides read TGTGCTCTTGGGGAACTTCCCCTGGGCTACTGGGGGACGTACACCGATAAACTCATCTTT. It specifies CALGELPLGYWGTYTDKLIF.

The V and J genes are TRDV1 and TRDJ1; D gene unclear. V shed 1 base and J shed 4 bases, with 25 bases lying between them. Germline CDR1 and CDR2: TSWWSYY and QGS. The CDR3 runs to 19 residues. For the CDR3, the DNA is TGTGCTCTTGGGGAACGGTCTCTCCTCGGGTGGTACGTCGGCGATAAACTCATCTTT. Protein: CALGERSLLGWYVGDKLIF.

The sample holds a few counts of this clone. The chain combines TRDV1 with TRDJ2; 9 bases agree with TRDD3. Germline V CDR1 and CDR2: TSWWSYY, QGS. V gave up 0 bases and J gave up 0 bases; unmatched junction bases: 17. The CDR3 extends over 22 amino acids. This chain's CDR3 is CALGELPETGIRGGSLTAQLFF. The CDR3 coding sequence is TGTGCTCTTGGGGAACTTCCCGAGACGGGGATACGGGGGGGTTCTTTGACAGCACAACTCTTCTTT.

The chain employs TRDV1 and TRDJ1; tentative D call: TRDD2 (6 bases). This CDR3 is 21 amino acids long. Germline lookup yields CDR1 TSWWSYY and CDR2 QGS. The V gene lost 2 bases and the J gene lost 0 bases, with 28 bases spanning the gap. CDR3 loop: CALGEESPTSSYNSNTDKLIF. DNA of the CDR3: TGTGCTCTTGGGGAAGAATCACCTACTTCCTCGTACAATTCTAACACCGATAAACTCATCTTT.

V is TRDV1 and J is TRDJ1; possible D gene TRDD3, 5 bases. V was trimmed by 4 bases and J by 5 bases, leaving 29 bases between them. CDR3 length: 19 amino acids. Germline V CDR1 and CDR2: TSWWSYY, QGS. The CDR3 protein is CALGAHFELGGLGEDKLIF. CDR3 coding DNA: TGTGCTCTTGGGGCCCACTTCGAGCTCGGGGGGCTGGGAGAGGATAAACTCATCTTT.